The clone carrying this TCR beta chain has only a few counts. The CDR3 is 16 amino acids. CDR1 SGDLS and CDR2 YYNGEE come from the germline V gene. The germline V and J ends were trimmed by 1 base and 2 bases, with 10 bases remaining between them. This record comes from a study of blood T cells in healthy people across ages. Together with a sample-barcoded 5' primer, a J-beta primer mix was included in a second PCR lasting roughly 6 to 12 cycles. Every molecule of cDNA carried a tag from a template-switch adaptor with 12 random nucleotides. Each CDR3 protein gets one entry after TCRdb re-called the 5' RACE reads with MiXCR. The sample lists some 1,800,000 distinct CDR3 sequences, about two fifths seen once, with under 30% in the top ten.

Specimen: blood. V is TRBV9 and J is TRBJ2-6; D ambiguous. The receptor was isolated from a human donor in good health. CDR3 sequence reads: CASSVMESPGANVLTF. The CDR3 DNA reads TGTGCCAGCAGCGTAATGGAGTCGCCTGGGGCCAACGTCCTGACTTTC.